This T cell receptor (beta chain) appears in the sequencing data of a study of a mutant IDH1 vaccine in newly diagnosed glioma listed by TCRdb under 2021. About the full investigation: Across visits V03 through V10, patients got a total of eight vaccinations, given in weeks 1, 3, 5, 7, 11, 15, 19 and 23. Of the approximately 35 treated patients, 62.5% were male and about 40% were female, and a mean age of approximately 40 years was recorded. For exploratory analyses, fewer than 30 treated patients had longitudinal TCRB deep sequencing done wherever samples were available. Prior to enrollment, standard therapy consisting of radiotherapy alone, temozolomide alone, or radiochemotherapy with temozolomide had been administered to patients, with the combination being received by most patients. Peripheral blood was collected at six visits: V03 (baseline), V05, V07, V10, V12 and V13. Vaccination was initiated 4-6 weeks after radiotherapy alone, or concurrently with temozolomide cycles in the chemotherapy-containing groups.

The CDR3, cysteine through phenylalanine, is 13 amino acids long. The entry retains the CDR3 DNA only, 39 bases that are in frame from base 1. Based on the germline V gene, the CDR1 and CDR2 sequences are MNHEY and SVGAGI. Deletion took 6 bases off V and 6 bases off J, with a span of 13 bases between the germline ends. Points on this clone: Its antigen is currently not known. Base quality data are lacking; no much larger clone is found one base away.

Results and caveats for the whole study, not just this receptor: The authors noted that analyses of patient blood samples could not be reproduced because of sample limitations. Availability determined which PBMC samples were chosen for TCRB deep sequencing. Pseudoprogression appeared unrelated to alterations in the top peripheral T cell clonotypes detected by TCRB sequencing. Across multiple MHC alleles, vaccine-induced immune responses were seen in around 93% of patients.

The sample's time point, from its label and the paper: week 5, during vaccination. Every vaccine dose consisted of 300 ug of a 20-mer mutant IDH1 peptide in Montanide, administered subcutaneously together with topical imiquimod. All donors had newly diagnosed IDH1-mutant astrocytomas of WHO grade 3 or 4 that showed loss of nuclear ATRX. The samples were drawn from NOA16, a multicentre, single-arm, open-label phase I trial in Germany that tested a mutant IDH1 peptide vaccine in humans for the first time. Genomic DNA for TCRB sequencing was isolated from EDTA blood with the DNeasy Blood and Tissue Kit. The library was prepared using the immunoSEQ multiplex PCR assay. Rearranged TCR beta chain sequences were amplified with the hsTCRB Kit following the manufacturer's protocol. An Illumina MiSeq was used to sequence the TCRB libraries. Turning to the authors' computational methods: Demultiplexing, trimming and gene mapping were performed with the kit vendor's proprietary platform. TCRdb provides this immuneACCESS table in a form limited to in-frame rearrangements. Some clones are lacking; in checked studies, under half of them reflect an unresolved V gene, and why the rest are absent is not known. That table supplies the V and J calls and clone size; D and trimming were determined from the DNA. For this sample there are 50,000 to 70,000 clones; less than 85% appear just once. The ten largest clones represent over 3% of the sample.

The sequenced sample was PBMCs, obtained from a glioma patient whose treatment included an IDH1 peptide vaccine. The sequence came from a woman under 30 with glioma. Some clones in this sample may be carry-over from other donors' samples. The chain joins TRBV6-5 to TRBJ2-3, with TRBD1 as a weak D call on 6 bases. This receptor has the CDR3 CASRLIQGDTQYF. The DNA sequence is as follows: TGTGCCAGCAGACTGATCCAGGGGGATACGCAGTATTTT.